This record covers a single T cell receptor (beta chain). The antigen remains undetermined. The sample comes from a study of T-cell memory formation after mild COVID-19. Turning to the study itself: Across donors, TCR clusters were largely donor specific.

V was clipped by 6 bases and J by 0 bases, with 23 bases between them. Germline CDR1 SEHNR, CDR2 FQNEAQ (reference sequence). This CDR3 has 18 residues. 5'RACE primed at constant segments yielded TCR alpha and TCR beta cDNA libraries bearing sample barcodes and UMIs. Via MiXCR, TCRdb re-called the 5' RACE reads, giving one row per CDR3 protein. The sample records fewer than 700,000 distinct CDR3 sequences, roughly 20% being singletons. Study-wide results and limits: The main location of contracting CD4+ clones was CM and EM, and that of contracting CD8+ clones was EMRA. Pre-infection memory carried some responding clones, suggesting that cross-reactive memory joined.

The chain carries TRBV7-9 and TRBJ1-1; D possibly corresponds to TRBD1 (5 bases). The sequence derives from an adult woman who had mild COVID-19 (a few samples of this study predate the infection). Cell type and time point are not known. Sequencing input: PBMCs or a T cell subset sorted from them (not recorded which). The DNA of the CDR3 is TGTGCCAGCAGTTTCCCTAGGGACGGGGGAACCTTGAACACTGAAGCTTTCTTT. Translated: CASSFPRDGGTLNTEAFF.